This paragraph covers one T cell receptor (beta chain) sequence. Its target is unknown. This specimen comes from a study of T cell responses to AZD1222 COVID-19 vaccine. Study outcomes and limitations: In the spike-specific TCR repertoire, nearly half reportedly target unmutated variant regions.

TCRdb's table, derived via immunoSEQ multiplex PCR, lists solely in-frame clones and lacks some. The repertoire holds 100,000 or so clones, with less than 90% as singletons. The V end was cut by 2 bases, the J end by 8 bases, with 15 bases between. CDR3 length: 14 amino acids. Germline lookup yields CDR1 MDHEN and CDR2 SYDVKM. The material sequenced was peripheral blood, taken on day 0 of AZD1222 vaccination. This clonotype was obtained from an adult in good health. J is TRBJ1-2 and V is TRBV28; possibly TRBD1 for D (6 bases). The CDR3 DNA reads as TGTGCCAGCAGTTTAATGGGCAGGGGCAACGGCTACACCTTC. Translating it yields CASSLMGRGNGYTF.